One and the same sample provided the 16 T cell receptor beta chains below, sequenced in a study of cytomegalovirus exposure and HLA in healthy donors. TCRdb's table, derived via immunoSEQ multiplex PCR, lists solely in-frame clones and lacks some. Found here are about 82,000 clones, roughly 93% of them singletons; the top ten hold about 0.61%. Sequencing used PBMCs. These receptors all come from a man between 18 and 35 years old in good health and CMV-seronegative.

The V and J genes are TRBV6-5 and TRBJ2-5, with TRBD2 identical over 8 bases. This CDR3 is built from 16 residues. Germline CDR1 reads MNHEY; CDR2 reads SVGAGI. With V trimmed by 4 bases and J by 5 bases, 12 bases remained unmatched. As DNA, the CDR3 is TGTGCCAGCAGTTTATTGTTCCGGGGGGGCGGGGAGACCCAGTACTTC. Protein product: CASSLLFRGGGETQYF.

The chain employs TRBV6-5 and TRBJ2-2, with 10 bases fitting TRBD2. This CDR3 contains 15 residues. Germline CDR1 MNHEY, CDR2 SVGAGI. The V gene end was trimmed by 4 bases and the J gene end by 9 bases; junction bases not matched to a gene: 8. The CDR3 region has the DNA TGTGCCAGCAGTTCAAAGCGGGGGGGACACCGGGAGCTGTTTTTT. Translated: CASSSKRGGHRELFF.

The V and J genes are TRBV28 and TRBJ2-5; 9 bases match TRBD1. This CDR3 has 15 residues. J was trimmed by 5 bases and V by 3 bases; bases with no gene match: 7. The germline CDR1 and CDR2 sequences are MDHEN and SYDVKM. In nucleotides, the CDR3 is TGTGCCAGCAGTTTGTCGACAGGGGGTTTTGAGACCCAGTACTTC. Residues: CASSLSTGGFETQYF.

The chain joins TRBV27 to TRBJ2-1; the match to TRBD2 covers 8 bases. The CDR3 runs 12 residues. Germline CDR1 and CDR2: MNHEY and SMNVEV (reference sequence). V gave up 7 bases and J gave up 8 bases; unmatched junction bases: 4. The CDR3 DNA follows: TGTGCCAGCACCGGGACTAGGGATGAGCAGTTCTTC. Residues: CASTGTRDEQFF.

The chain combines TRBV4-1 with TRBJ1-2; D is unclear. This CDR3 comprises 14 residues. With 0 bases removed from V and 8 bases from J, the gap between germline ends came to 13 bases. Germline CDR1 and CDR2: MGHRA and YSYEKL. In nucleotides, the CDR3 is TGCGCCAGCAGCCAAGAGATGGCATGGAGCGGCTACACCTTC. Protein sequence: CASSQEMAWSGYTF.

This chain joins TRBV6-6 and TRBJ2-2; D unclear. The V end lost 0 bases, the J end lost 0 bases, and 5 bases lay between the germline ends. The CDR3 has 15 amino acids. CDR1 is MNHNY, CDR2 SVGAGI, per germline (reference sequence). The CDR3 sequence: CASSYSQANTGELFF. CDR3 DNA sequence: TGTGCCAGCAGTTACTCGCAGGCGAACACCGGGGAGCTGTTTTTT.

CDR3 sequence (DNA): TGTGCCAGCTCACGACAGGACTCGAACACTGAAGCTTTCTTT. Translation: CASSRQDSNTEAFF. The genes are TRBV18 and TRBJ1-1; a possible D gene is TRBD1 (6 bases). The CDR3 has 14 amino acids. Per the germline V gene, CDR1 is KGHSH and CDR2 is LQKENI. Trimming shortened V by 4 bases and J by 1 base, and 10 bases separated the two germline ends.

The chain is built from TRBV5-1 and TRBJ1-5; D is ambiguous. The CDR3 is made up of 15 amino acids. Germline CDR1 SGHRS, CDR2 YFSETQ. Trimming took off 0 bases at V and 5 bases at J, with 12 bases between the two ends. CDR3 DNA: TGCGCCAGCAGCTTGGCCGGGTCAGCTGATCAGCCCCAGCATTTT. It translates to CASSLAGSADQPQHF.

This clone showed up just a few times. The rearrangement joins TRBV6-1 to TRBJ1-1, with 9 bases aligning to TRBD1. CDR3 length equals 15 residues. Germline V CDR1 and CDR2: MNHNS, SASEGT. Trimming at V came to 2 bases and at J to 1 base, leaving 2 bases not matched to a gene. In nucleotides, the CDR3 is TGTGCCAGCAGTGAACCGGGACAGGGGAACACTGAAGCTTTCTTT. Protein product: CASSEPGQGNTEAFF.

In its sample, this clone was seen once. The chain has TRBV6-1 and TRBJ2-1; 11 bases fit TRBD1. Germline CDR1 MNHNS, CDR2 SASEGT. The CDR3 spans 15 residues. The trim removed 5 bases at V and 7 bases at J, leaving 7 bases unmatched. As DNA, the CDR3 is TGTGCCAGCAGTCGTCCGGGACAGGGGGTTAATGAGCAGTTCTTC. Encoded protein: CASSRPGQGVNEQFF.

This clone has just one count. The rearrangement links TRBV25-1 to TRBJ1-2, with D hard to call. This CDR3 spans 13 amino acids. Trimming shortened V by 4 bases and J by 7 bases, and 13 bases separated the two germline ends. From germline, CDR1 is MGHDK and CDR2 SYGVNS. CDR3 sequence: CASSVRGGGGYTF. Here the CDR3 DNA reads TGTGCCAGCAGTGTGCGGGGAGGTGGTGGCTACACCTTC.

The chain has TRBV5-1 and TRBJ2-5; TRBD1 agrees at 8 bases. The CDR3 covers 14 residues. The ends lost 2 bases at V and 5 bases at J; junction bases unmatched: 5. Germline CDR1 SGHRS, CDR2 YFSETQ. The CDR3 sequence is CASSFSGGFETQYF. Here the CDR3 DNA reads TGCGCCAGCAGCTTTTCAGGGGGCTTCGAGACCCAGTACTTC. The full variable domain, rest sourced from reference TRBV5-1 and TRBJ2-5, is KAGVTQTPRYLIKTRGQQVTLSCSPISGHRSVSWYQQTPGQGLQFLFEYFSETQRNKGNFPGRFSGRQFSNSRSEMNVSTLELGDSALYLCASSFSGGFETQYFGPGTRLLVL.

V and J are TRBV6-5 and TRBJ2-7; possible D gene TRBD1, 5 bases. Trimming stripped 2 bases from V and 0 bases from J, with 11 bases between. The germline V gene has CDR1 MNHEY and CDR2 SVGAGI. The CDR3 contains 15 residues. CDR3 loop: CASSYRQGHSYEQYF. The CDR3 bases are TGTGCCAGCAGTTACCGGCAGGGCCACTCCTACGAGCAGTACTTC.

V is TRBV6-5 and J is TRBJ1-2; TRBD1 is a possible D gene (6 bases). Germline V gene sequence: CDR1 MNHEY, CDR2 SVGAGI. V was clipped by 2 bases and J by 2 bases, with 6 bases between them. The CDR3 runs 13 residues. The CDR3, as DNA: TGTGCCAGCAGTTACGACAGGAACTATGGCTACACCTTC. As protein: CASSYDRNYGYTF.

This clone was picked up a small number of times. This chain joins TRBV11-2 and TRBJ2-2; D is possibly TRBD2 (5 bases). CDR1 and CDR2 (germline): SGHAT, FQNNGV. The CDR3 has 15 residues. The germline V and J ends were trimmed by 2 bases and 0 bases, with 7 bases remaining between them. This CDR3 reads CASSLLGTNTGELFF. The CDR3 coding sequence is TGTGCCAGCAGCTTACTCGGGACGAACACCGGGGAGCTGTTTTTT.

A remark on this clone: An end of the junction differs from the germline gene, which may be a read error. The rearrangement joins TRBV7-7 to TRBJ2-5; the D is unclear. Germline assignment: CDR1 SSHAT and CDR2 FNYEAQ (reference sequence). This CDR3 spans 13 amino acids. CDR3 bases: TGTGCTAGCAGTTTGGTCAGGCAGGAGACCCAGTACTTC. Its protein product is CASSLVRQETQYF.